The 9 T cell receptor beta chains reported below all come from one sample, sequenced in a study of blood T cells in healthy people across ages. Combining a sample-barcoded 5' primer with a J-beta primer mix, a second PCR ran for about 7 to 11 cycles. Using its own MiXCR run on the 5' RACE reads, TCRdb lists one record per CDR3 protein. Here the sample spans around 1.5 million distinct CDR3 sequences, approximately 42% being singletons. Sequencing was done on a sample of blood. The receptor set was obtained from a young woman in good health.

V is TRBV18 and J is TRBJ1-2, with D perhaps matching TRBD1 (5 bases). The CDR3 runs to 12 residues. V was pared by 3 bases and J by 6 bases, with 8 bases between. CDR1 is KGHSH and CDR2 is LQKENI in the germline V gene. The CDR3 nucleotides are TGTGCCAGCTCACCGGGGGACCATGGCTACACCTTC. Encoded protein: CASSPGDHGYTF. Full variable domain (missing parts from reference TRBV18 and TRBJ1-2): NAGVMQNPRHLVRRRGQEARLRCSPMKGHSHVYWYRQLPEEGLKFMVYLQKENIIDESGMPKERFSAEFPKEGPSILRIQQVVRGDSAAYFCASSPGDHGYTFGSGTRLTVV.

The chain joins TRBV4-2 to TRBJ2-3; 11 nucleotides align to TRBD2. This CDR3 has 16 amino acids. The J segment lost 2 bases and the V segment lost 4 bases, leaving 5 bases of the junction unmatched. Germline values: CDR1 LGHNA, CDR2 YNFKEQ. CDR3: CASSPLAGGDTDTQYF. As DNA, the CDR3 is TGTGCCAGCAGCCCATTAGCGGGAGGGGACACAGATACGCAGTATTTT.

This sequence joins TRBV4-2 and TRBJ2-1; TRBD2 matches at 7 bases. Germline V gene lookup returns CDR1 LGHNA and CDR2 YNFKEQ. J gave up 4 bases and V 5 bases, and 8 bases lay outside the gene matches. This CDR3 region has 15 residues. CDR3 DNA sequence: TGTGCCAGCAGCTTAGGACTAGAACCATACAATGAGCAGTTCTTC. This encodes CASSLGLEPYNEQFF.

The rearrangement uses TRBV28 and TRBJ2-7, with D unresolved. The CDR3 sequence is 16 residues long. In germline, CDR1 is MDHEN, CDR2 SYDVKM. Trimming cost V 0 bases and J 2 bases, with 14 bases left between them. The CDR3 region is CASSLWGKFAPYEQYF. The CDR3 bases are TGTGCCAGCAGTTTATGGGGCAAGTTTGCACCCTACGAGCAGTACTTC.

The J gene is TRBJ2-1, the V gene TRBV28; 7 nucleotides align to TRBD1. V gave up 6 bases and J gave up 5 bases; unmatched junction bases: 13. CDR1 MDHEN and CDR2 SYDVKM come from the germline V gene. This CDR3 is 16 amino acids long. CDR3 coding DNA: TGTGCCAGCAGGATACCCACAGGGGCCGGTAACAATGAGCAGTTCTTC. Translation gives CASRIPTGAGNNEQFF.

The chain combines TRBV20-1 with TRBJ2-1; D is perhaps TRBD2 (7 bases). V was pared by 3 bases and J by 7 bases, with 22 bases between. Germline V gene sequence: CDR1 DFQATT, CDR2 SNEGSKA (reference sequence). The CDR3 sequence is 16 residues long. The CDR3 reads CSASPESAGARNEQFF. The CDR3, as DNA: TGCAGTGCTAGTCCCGAGTCGGCGGGGGCGAGGAATGAGCAGTTCTTC.

CDR3 residues: CASSKIWDRDDQPQHF. The CDR3 DNA sequence: TGTGCCAGCAGCAAAATTTGGGACAGGGATGATCAGCCCCAGCATTTT. This chain links TRBV21-1 with TRBJ1-5; TRBD1 was called by the table and not checked on the DNA. TRBV21-1 is annotated as a pseudogene. The CDR3 loop spans 16 amino acids.

This chain uses TRBV12-3 or TRBV12-4 with TRBJ2-1, with 7 bases matching TRBD2. The CDR3 loop spans 15 amino acids. V was pared by 3 bases and J by 13 bases, with 15 bases of the junction left unmatched. The CDR3 loop reads CASSLETSRSQEQFF. CDR3 DNA sequence: TGTGCCAGCAGTTTGGAGACTAGCCGATCTCAGGAACAGTTCTTC.

This clonotype has a handful of counts. The chain couples TRBV6-6 to TRBJ2-7; D possibly corresponds to TRBD1 (6 bases). The germline CDR1 and CDR2 sequences are MNHNY and SVGAGI (reference sequence). The CDR3 runs 14 residues. Deletions cut 6 bases from V and 2 bases from J, with 14 bases between. The CDR3: CASSKRGQTYEQYF. The CDR3 DNA reads TGTGCCAGCAGCAAAAGAGGACAGACCTACGAGCAGTACTTC.